The T cell receptor (beta chain) under discussion was sequenced for a study of blood T cell repertoires in COVID-19. The repertoire was sequenced with immunoSEQ multiplex PCR; TCRdb's copy has only in-frame clones and lacks some. This table has some 120,000 clones, 88% appearing once. CDR1 is KGHDR, CDR2 SFDVKD, per germline. CDR3 length equals 14 residues. Trimming cost V 3 bases and J 4 bases, with 8 bases left between them. The TCR comes from a man aged 45-60 years with acute or convalescent COVID-19. Material for sequencing was peripheral blood. The chain has TRBV24-1 and TRBJ2-2, with D possibly being TRBD1 (6 bases). The CDR3 DNA reads as TGTGCCACCAGTGATCCAGGGGTCACCGGGGAGCTGTTTTTT. This sequence encodes CATSDPGVTGELFF.